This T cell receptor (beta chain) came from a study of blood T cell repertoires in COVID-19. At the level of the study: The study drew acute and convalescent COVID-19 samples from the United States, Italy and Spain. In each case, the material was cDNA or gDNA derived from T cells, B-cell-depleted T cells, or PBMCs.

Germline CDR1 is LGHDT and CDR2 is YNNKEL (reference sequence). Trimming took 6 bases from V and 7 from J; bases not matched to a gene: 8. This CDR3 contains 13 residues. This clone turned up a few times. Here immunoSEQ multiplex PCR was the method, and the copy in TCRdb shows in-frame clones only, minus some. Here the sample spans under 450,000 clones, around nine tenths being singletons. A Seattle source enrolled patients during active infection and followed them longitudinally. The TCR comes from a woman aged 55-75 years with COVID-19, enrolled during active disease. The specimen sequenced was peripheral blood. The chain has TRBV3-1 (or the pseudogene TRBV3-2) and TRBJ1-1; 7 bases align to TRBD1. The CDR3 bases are TGTGCCAGCAGGGACGGACAGGTGGATGAAGCTTTCTTT. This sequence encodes CASRDGQVDEAFF.